The clone carrying this T cell receptor beta chain showed up just once. This sample is part of a study of blood T cell repertoires in COVID-19. Study overall: Donors in the United States, Italy and Spain gave samples during acute or convalescent COVID-19.

The assay was immunoSEQ multiplex PCR, and TCRdb's table has in-frame clones only and misses some. The sample includes 60,000 to 65,000 clones, 70% to 85% of them seen just once. What was sequenced was peripheral blood. The clonotype comes from a woman of 80 years or more with active or convalescent COVID-19.

This chain's CDR3 is CAIGGDGGGYNEQFF. The CDR3 DNA reads as TGTGCCATCGGCGGAGACGGCGGGGGCTACAATGAGCAGTTCTTC. J is TRBJ2-1 and V is TRBV10-3; 7 nucleotides match TRBD2. Germline CDR1 reads ENHRY; CDR2 reads SYGVKD. V shed 8 bases, J shed 3 bases, and the junction held 10 bases outside the gene matches. The length of the CDR3 is 15 residues.